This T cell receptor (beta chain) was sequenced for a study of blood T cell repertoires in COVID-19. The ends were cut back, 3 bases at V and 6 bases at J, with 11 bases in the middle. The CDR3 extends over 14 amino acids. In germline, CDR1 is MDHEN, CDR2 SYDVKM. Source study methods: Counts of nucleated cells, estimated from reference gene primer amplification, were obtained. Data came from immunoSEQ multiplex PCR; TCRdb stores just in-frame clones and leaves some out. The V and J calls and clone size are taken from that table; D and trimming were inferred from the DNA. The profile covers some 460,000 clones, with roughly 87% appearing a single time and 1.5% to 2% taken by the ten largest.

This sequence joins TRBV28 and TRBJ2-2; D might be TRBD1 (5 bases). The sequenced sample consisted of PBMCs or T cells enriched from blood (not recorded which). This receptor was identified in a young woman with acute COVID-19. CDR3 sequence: CASSLGWGAGELFF. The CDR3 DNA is TGTGCCAGCAGTTTGGGTTGGGGCGCCGGGGAGCTGTTTTTT.